Listed here are 17 T cell receptor beta chains from one sample, sequenced in a study of blood T cell repertoires in COVID-19. The data were produced by immunoSEQ multiplex PCR, yet TCRdb's version contains in-frame clones alone and is incomplete. The sample lists 650,000 to 800,000 clones; around 90% were seen once. The sequenced sample was peripheral blood. Receptors originate from a woman between 18 and 29 years old with acute or convalescent COVID-19.

The chain has TRBV5-6 and TRBJ2-7; D is uncertain. Germline loops: CDR1 SGHDT, CDR2 YYEEEE. Trimming cost V 4 bases and J 2 bases, with 4 bases left between them. The CDR3 runs 11 residues. CDR3 bases: TGTGCCAGCAGCCTAACCTACGAGCAGTACTTC. It yields the protein CASSLTYEQYF.

The chain employs TRBV5-6 and TRBJ2-2, with D maybe TRBD1 (7 bases). Per the germline V gene, CDR1 is SGHDT and CDR2 is YYEEEE. The V end was cut by 0 bases, the J end by 4 bases, with 13 bases between. The CDR3 loop spans 16 amino acids. CDR3 residues: CASSLEDREVTGELFF. Written as DNA, the CDR3 is TGTGCCAGCAGCTTGGAAGACAGGGAGGTCACCGGGGAGCTGTTTTTT.

The V call is TRBV9, the J call TRBJ2-3, with 7 bases fitting TRBD2. Germline trimming cut 4 bases from V and 4 bases from J; bases unmatched to any gene: 12. This CDR3 has 16 amino acids. Germline loops: CDR1 SGDLS, CDR2 YYNGEE. The CDR3 nucleotides read TGTGCCAGCAGCCCCCAGTCCAGGGCGGGGGCAGATACGCAGTATTTT. It is translated as CASSPQSRAGADTQYF.

The chain carries TRBV7-9 and TRBJ2-3, with 15 bases lining up with TRBD2. This CDR3 has 18 amino acids. V shed 5 bases, J shed 0 bases, and the junction held 6 bases outside the gene matches. Germline assignment: CDR1 SEHNR and CDR2 FQNEAQ (reference sequence). DNA for the CDR3: TGTGCCAGCAGCGACCAGGGACTAGCGGGGGGAAGCACAGATACGCAGTATTTT. Translating it yields CASSDQGLAGGSTDTQYF.

The gene calls are TRBV6-8 and TRBJ2-7; TRBD2 is a possible D gene (7 bases). The CDR3 totals 13 residues. Germline V CDR1 and CDR2: MNHGY, SAAAGT. The V and J ends lost 6 bases and 5 bases respectively, with 14 bases between them. The CDR3 sequence is CASRPWGGHEQYF. The CDR3 DNA follows: TGTGCCAGCAGGCCATGGGGGGGCCACGAGCAGTACTTC.

This clone was seen a few times. The chain links TRBV6-1 to TRBJ1-2; 7 bases agree with TRBD1. The CDR3 totals 17 residues. Per germline, CDR1 MNHNS and CDR2 SASEGT. J gave up 2 bases and V 4 bases, and 13 bases lay outside the gene matches. The CDR3, as DNA: TGTGCCAGCAGTGTGAACCCCCGACCGGGACAGAACTATGGCTACACCTTC. Amino acid sequence: CASSVNPRPGQNYGYTF.

This clone was counted a single time. The chain employs TRBV19 and TRBJ1-5; TRBD1 aligns across 9 bases. CDR1 is LNHDA, CDR2 SQIVND, per germline (reference sequence). Trimming cost V 4 bases and J 1 base; bases outside gene matches: 8. The CDR3 sequence is 17 residues long. The CDR3 nucleotides read TGTGCCAGTAGTACCGTAGGGACAGGGAGGAGCAATCAGCCCCAGCATTTT. Translated: CASSTVGTGRSNQPQHF.

This clone was seen just once. This rearrangement joins TRBV24-1 to TRBJ1-1, with D unresolved. Per germline, CDR1 KGHDR and CDR2 SFDVKD. This CDR3 is built from 14 residues. V lost 5 bases to trimming and J lost 4 bases, with 13 bases between them. The CDR3 nucleotides read TGTGCCACCAGTGGTCCGGGGTTGGCCACTGAAGCTTTCTTT. Translated: CATSGPGLATEAFF.

The rearrangement uses TRBV19 and TRBJ1-2; 11 positions agree with TRBD1. The V gene's germline CDR1 is LNHDA and CDR2 SQIVND (reference sequence). The CDR3 sequence is 16 residues long. V trimming: 6 bases; J trimming: 4 bases; junction bases outside the gene matches: 10. DNA of the CDR3: TGTGCCAGTAGCCTTACCGATGGGACAGGGGGCTATGGCTACACCTTC. Its translation is CASSLTDGTGGYGYTF.

The genes are TRBV11-2 and TRBJ1-4; no definite D call. V was pared by 1 base and J by 8 bases, with 8 bases between. This CDR3 region has 13 residues. Germline V gene data show CDR1 as SGHAT and CDR2 as FQNNGV. The CDR3 DNA reads as TGTGCCAGCAGCTTAGGAGGGTGGGAAAAACTGTTTTTT. This codes for CASSLGGWEKLFF.

The chain carries TRBV7-9 and TRBJ2-3; perhaps TRBD1 as D (7 bases). Germline CDR1 and CDR2: SEHNR and FQNEAQ (reference sequence). This CDR3 comprises 14 residues. Trimming left V 5 bases short and J 6 bases short, with 15 bases between. The CDR3 DNA follows: TGTGCCAGCAGCCCCAGACAGGGAGGCGATACGCAGTATTTT. Its translation: CASSPRQGGDTQYF.

CDR3 sequence reads: CATGTGQLIPVGAFF. CDR3 nucleotide sequence: TGTGCCACCGGGACAGGACAGCTAATCCCCGTGGGAGCTTTCTTT. The chain carries TRBV15 and TRBJ1-1, with 8 bases that match TRBD1. The germline gives CDR1 LNHNV, CDR2 YYDKDF (reference sequence). The CDR3 is made up of 15 amino acids. V lost 8 bases, J lost 10 bases, and 18 bases stayed unmatched.

This chain joins TRBV6-2 or TRBV6-3 and TRBJ1-2; the match to TRBD1 covers 10 bases. Unmatched junction bases numbered 7, after V lost 6 bases and J lost 0 bases. CDR1 and CDR2 (germline): MNHEY, SVGEGT. This CDR3 is 16 amino acids long. CDR3 sequence: CASSGGQGRPNYGYTF. CDR3 nucleotide sequence: TGTGCCAGCAGCGGGGGACAGGGGAGACCTAACTATGGCTACACCTTC.

This rearrangement joins TRBV4-1 to TRBJ1-1, with unresolved D. The germline V and J ends were trimmed by 0 bases and 5 bases, with 7 bases remaining between them. This CDR3 is 13 amino acids long. From germline, CDR1 is MGHRA and CDR2 YSYEKL. The CDR3 DNA reads TGCGCCAGCAGCCAAGAAACATGGACTGAAGCTTTCTTT. This gives the protein CASSQETWTEAFF.

J is TRBJ1-2 and V is TRBV4-3; 12 positions agree with TRBD1. The CDR3 has 17 amino acids. V was clipped by 2 bases and J by 4 bases; unmatched bases: 8. CDR1 LGHNA and CDR2 YSLEER come from the germline V gene. For the CDR3, the DNA is TGCGCCAGCAGCCAACCGGCCGGGACAGGGGGCATCTATGGCTACACCTTC. Its translation: CASSQPAGTGGIYGYTF.

The rearrangement joins TRBV7-2 to TRBJ2-1; perhaps TRBD2 as D (5 bases). V gave up 5 bases and J gave up 2 bases, with 13 bases separating them. Germline assignment: CDR1 SGHTA and CDR2 FQGNSA. This CDR3 comprises 15 residues. CDR3 sequence (DNA): TGTGCCAGCAGCCCAACCCGGGATGCCTACAATGAGCAGTTCTTC. Translated, it gives CASSPTRDAYNEQFF.

V and J are TRBV27 and TRBJ1-6; weak D call: TRBD1 (5 bases). V lost 1 base and J lost 10, with 20 bases in between. The CDR3 sequence is 17 residues long. Per the germline V gene, CDR1 is MNHEY and CDR2 is SMNVEV (reference sequence). CDR3 DNA: TGTGCCAGCAGTTTATGGGGCAGGGCTGATCCTTTATCACCCCTCCACTTT. This translates into CASSLWGRADPLSPLHF.